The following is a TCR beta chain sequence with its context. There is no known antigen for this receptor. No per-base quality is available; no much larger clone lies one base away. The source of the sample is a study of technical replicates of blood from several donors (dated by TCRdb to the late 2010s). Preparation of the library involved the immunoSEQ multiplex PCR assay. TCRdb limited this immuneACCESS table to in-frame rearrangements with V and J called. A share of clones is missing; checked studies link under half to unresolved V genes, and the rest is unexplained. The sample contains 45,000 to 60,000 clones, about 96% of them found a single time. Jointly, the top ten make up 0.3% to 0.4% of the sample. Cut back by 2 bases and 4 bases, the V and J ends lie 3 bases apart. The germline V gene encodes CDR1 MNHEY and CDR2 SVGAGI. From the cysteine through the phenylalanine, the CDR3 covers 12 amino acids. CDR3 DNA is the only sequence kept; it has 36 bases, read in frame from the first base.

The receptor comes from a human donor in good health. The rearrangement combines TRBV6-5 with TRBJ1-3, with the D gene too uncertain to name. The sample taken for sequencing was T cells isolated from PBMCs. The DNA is TGTGCCAGCAGTTACGGCGGAAACACCATATATTTT. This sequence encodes CASSYGGNTIYF.